Below, 27 T cell receptor beta chains from the same sample are listed, as sequenced in a study of T cell repertoires in cytomegalovirus infection. TCRdb re-called the reads with MiXCR, one entry per CDR3 protein. This table has about 310,000 distinct CDR3 sequences, roughly 25% appearing once. No antigen has been assigned to these receptors. This material consisted of cultured PBMCs, taken from culture after CMV antigen stimulation. The receptors come from a human donor in good health (CMV status not recorded). Some clones in this sample may be carry-over from other donors' samples.

The chain uses TRBV27 and TRBJ2-6, with D perhaps TRBD1 (6 bases). V lost 5 bases, J lost 0 bases, and 20 bases lay in between. Germline V gene lookup returns CDR1 MNHEY and CDR2 SMNVEV (reference sequence). This CDR3 has 19 residues. The CDR3 loop reads CASSPGQSRTPSGANVLTF. CDR3 sequence (DNA): TGTGCCAGCAGTCCCGGACAGAGCCGAACCCCCTCTGGGGCCAACGTCCTGACTTTC.

This clonotype was counted a single time. J is TRBJ1-1 and V is TRBV10-3, with D possibly TRBD1 on 6 matching bases. The CDR3 totals 14 residues. The germline V and J ends were trimmed by 5 bases and 4 bases, with 14 bases remaining between them. Looked up from germline, CDR1 is ENHRY and CDR2 is SYGVKD. The CDR3 protein is CAISTSTGPTEAFF. The CDR3 nucleotides are TGTGCCATCAGTACCTCAACAGGGCCCACTGAAGCTTTCTTT.

This clonotype was counted only a few times. The V gene is TRBV7-2, the J gene TRBJ1-2; D not resolved. This CDR3 has 14 amino acids. Per the germline V gene, CDR1 is SGHTA and CDR2 is FQGNSA. Trimming took off 0 bases at V and 2 bases at J, with 7 bases between the two ends. DNA for the CDR3: TGTGCCAGCAGCTTAGCTCTGGGAAACTATGGCTACACCTTC. Translating gives CASSLALGNYGYTF.

This chain links TRBV4-2 with TRBJ2-2, with 7 bases matching TRBD2. The CDR3 covers 16 residues. V was pared by 1 base and J by 1 base, with 3 bases of the junction left unmatched. Germline CDR1 reads LGHNA; CDR2 reads YNFKEQ. The DNA for the CDR3 is TGTGCCAGCAGCCAAGGGGACTACCTGAACACCGGGGAGCTGTTTTTT. Its protein is CASSQGDYLNTGELFF.

Ten or more counts support this clonotype. The gene calls are TRBV7-8 and TRBJ2-4; D is perhaps TRBD2 (6 bases). The germline CDR1 and CDR2 sequences are SGHVS and FQNEAQ. The CDR3 is 15 amino acids. Trimming took 1 base from V and 8 from J, leaving 15 bases between them. As DNA, the CDR3 is TGTGCCAGCAGCTTAGAGGAGGGATGGGGGGACATTCAGTACTTC. This codes for CASSLEEGWGDIQYF.

There are many counts of this clonotype. This sequence joins TRBV7-2 and TRBJ2-7; the D gene is possibly TRBD2 (6 bases). This CDR3 has 13 amino acids. Deletions cut 1 base from V and 5 bases from J, with 9 bases between. Germline V gives CDR1 SGHTA, CDR2 FQGNSA. The CDR3: CASSLVGGNEQYV. CDR3 nucleotides: TGTGCCAGCAGCTTAGTCGGGGGAAACGAGCAGTACGTC.

The chain joins TRBV6-5 to TRBJ1-1, with 8 positions matching TRBD1. Germline assignment: CDR1 MNHEY and CDR2 SVGAGI. V shed 6 bases, J shed 0 bases, and the junction held 9 bases outside the gene matches. This CDR3 is 16 amino acids long. The CDR3 here is CASRRTGQALNTEAFF. For the CDR3, the DNA is TGTGCCAGCAGACGAACGGGACAGGCCTTGAACACTGAAGCTTTCTTT.

This clonotype was recorded a few times. The gene calls are TRBV12-3 or TRBV12-4 and TRBJ2-7; 10 positions match TRBD2. This CDR3 has 14 residues. Trimming at V came to 5 bases and at J to 6 bases, leaving 7 bases not matched to a gene. CDR3 residues: CASSPSGRAVEQYF. The DNA of the CDR3 is TGTGCCAGCAGTCCCAGCGGGAGGGCCGTCGAGCAGTACTTC.

V gene TRBV7-4 combines with J gene TRBJ2-1; D call uncertain. The germline gives CDR1 SGHVT, CDR2 SQSDAQ. Trimming pared 3 bases from V and 7 bases from J, leaving 10 bases between. The CDR3 loop spans 13 amino acids. The DNA for the CDR3 is TGTGCCAGCAGCTTTGGGCTACGTAATGAGCAGTTCTTC. Translated: CASSFGLRNEQFF.

This clonotype has ten or more counts. The V gene is TRBV7-3, the J gene TRBJ2-4; perhaps TRBD2 as D (5 bases). Germline V gene sequence: CDR1 SGHTA, CDR2 FQGTGA. The CDR3 runs to 14 residues. V was trimmed by 5 bases and J by 1 base, leaving 9 bases between them. CDR3 sequence: CASSRRRAKNIQYF. The CDR3 nucleotides read TGTGCCAGCAGCCGACGGAGGGCCAAAAACATTCAGTACTTC.

This clonotype has a count of ten or more. The V gene is TRBV11-2, the J gene TRBJ2-1, with D unresolved. Germline assignment: CDR1 SGHAT and CDR2 FQNNGV. This CDR3 spans 12 amino acids. The ends were cut back, 2 bases at V and 9 bases at J, with 8 bases in the middle. The CDR3 region is CASSLLGIEQFF. The CDR3 DNA is TGTGCCAGCAGCTTACTGGGGATTGAGCAGTTCTTC.

This clonotype has a single count. V gene TRBV12-3 or TRBV12-4 combines with J gene TRBJ2-1; 10 nucleotides agree with TRBD2. The CDR3 spans 15 residues. The trim removed 3 bases at V and 6 bases at J, leaving 5 bases unmatched. The CDR3 region is CASSLSAGGLNEQFF. CDR3 DNA: TGTGCCAGCAGTTTGTCAGCGGGAGGGCTCAATGAGCAGTTCTTC.

This clonotype was seen more than once but under ten times. V gene TRBV20-1 combines with J gene TRBJ2-1; the match to TRBD2 covers 12 bases. Germline V gives CDR1 DFQATT, CDR2 SNEGSKA (reference sequence). This CDR3 comprises 17 residues. V trimming: 1 base; J trimming: 5 bases; junction bases outside the gene matches: 9. CDR3 protein: CSARALWGLAGNNEQFF. The CDR3 nucleotides read TGCAGTGCTAGAGCTCTTTGGGGACTAGCGGGCAACAATGAGCAGTTCTTC.

This clonotype has a count of ten or more. The rearrangement uses TRBV7-8 and TRBJ2-1, with 11 bases aligning to TRBD2. This CDR3 is built from 17 residues. In germline, CDR1 is SGHVS, CDR2 FQNEAQ. V was clipped by 0 bases and J by 4 bases; unmatched bases: 5. The CDR3 sequence: CASSLARGLADYNEQFF. The CDR3 nucleotides read TGTGCCAGCAGCTTAGCGCGGGGACTAGCGGATTACAATGAGCAGTTCTTC.

This clonotype has a single count. The chain has TRBV29-1 and TRBJ2-1; 8 nucleotides agree with TRBD1. Germline-derived CDR1 and CDR2 are SQVTM and ANQGSEA. After removal of 5 bases from V and 6 bases from J, the junction contained 9 bases not matched to a gene. The CDR3 is made up of 14 amino acids. In nucleotides, the CDR3 is TGCAGCGTTTCGTCCAGGGGGCGCAGCAATGAGCAGTTCTTC. Protein: CSVSSRGRSNEQFF.

This chain's CDR3 is CASSFNAETQYF. The CDR3 nucleotides read TGTGCCAGCAGCTTCAACGCCGAGACCCAGTACTTC. The V and J genes are TRBV7-2 and TRBJ2-5, with D uncertain. The CDR3 sequence is 12 residues long. Trimming pared 3 bases from V and 5 bases from J, leaving 7 bases between. From germline, CDR1 is SGHTA and CDR2 FQGNSA.

This rearrangement joins TRBV20-1 to TRBJ2-3, with 11 bases identical to TRBD2. Trimming removed 7 bases from V and 4 bases from J; junction bases left unmatched: 10. The CDR3 is made up of 15 amino acids. The germline V gene has CDR1 DFQATT and CDR2 SNEGSKA (reference sequence). The CDR3 loop is CSVPPTSGSADTQYF. The CDR3 bases are TGCAGTGTCCCGCCCACTAGCGGGAGCGCAGATACGCAGTATTTT.

The chain uses TRBV29-1 and TRBJ2-5; D is perhaps TRBD1 (6 bases). This CDR3 has 13 residues. Trimming stripped 7 bases from V and 7 bases from J, with 19 bases between. Germline V gives CDR1 SQVTM, CDR2 ANQGSEA. The DNA for the CDR3 is TGCAGCGGATCGGACAGCTATTGGGGGACCCAGTACTTC. Protein sequence: CSGSDSYWGTQYF.

This clonotype appeared many times. J is TRBJ2-1 and V is TRBV7-2; D perhaps matches TRBD2 (7 bases). Germline CDR1 SGHTA, CDR2 FQGNSA. This CDR3 has 14 amino acids. The V end lost 1 base, the J end lost 7 bases, and 11 bases lay between the germline ends. CDR3 region: CASSLVGGGNEQFF. CDR3 coding DNA: TGTGCCAGCAGCTTAGTGGGAGGGGGTAATGAGCAGTTCTTC.

The rearrangement links TRBV5-4 to TRBJ2-3; D is undetermined. The CDR3 spans 14 residues. Trimming took off 0 bases at V and 5 bases at J, with 10 bases between the two ends. Germline loops: CDR1 SGHNT, CDR2 YYREEE (reference sequence). The CDR3 DNA follows: TGTGCCAGCAGCTTGGTATCATCCGGAGATACGCAGTATTTT. Translated, it gives CASSLVSSGDTQYF. The variable domain in full, completed from reference TRBV5-4 and TRBJ2-3, reads ETGVTQSPTHLIKTRGQQVTLRCSSQSGHNTVSWYQQALGQGPQFIFQYYREEENGRGNFPPRFSGLQFPNYSSELNVNALELDDSALYLCASSLVSSGDTQYFGPGTRLTVL.

The rearrangement uses TRBV19 and TRBJ2-1, with a weak D call TRBD1 (5 bases). This CDR3 comprises 15 residues. Germline CDR1 LNHDA, CDR2 SQIVND (reference sequence). V dropped 4 bases and J dropped 6 bases, with 16 bases sitting between them. The CDR3, as DNA: TGTGCCAGTAGTAGGAAGGGCCTCCAGGGCAATGAGCAGTTCTTC. Its protein is CASSRKGLQGNEQFF. Complete variable domain (other parts from reference TRBV19 and TRBJ2-1): DGGITQSPKYLFRKEGQNVTLSCEQNLNHDAMYWYRQDPGQGLRLIYYSQIVNDFQKGDIAEGYSVSREKKESFPLTVTSAQKNPTAFYLCASSRKGLQGNEQFFGPGTRLTVL.

CDR3 amino acids: CASSIQGLRTDTQYF. The CDR3 DNA follows: TGTGCCAGTAGTATACAAGGGCTTCGCACAGATACGCAGTATTTT. The chain carries TRBV19 and TRBJ2-3; D unclear. Trimming cost V 2 bases and J 1 base, with 10 bases left between them. The germline gives CDR1 LNHDA, CDR2 SQIVND (reference sequence). The CDR3 consists of 15 residues.

This clonotype was observed a few times. Written as DNA, the CDR3 is TGTGCCAGCAGCCCATTAACAGGGACAGGGGAGGACACTGAAGCTTTCTTT. It codes for CASSPLTGTGEDTEAFF. The V gene is TRBV7-9, the J gene TRBJ1-1; 10 nucleotides line up with TRBD1. Germline CDR1 and CDR2: SEHNR and FQNEAQ (reference sequence). V shed 5 bases and J 3 bases; nucleotides not matched to a gene: 12. This CDR3 has 17 amino acids.

The genes are TRBV11-2 and TRBJ2-4, with D possibly matching TRBD1 (6 bases). CDR3 length equals 11 residues. CDR1 is SGHAT and CDR2 is FQNNGV in the germline V gene. V was trimmed by 7 bases and J by 8 bases, leaving 9 bases between them. The CDR3 DNA is TGTGCCAGCAAGCAGGGGCACATTCAGTACTTC. Amino acids: CASKQGHIQYF. Full variable domain (rest looked up from reference TRBV11-2 and TRBJ2-4): EAGVAQSPRYKIIEKRQSVAFWCNPISGHATLYWYQQILGQGPKLLIQFQNNGVVDDSQLPKDRFSAERLKGVDSTLKIQPAKLEDSAVYLCASKQGHIQYFGAGTRLSVL.

The chain joins TRBV11-2 to TRBJ2-1, with D possibly being TRBD1 (5 bases). CDR1 is SGHAT and CDR2 is FQNNGV in the germline V gene. Trimming took 5 bases from V and 5 from J, leaving 22 bases between them. The CDR3 has 17 amino acids. The CDR3 sequence: CASSQSTGWAWDNEQFF. CDR3 bases: TGTGCCAGCAGCCAAAGTACAGGATGGGCATGGGACAATGAGCAGTTCTTC.

This clonotype was counted between two and nine times. The chain couples TRBV2 to TRBJ2-4; D not certain. The CDR3 contains 11 residues. The V and J ends lost 4 bases and 6 bases respectively, with 4 bases between them. The germline V gene encodes CDR1 SNHLY and CDR2 FYNNEI. The CDR3 sequence: CASSATNIQYF. Written as DNA, the CDR3 is TGTGCCAGCAGTGCTACAAACATTCAGTACTTC.

This clonotype was picked up many times. This chain connects TRBV11-2 to TRBJ2-1; no clear D gene. The CDR3 totals 15 residues. Germline-derived CDR1 and CDR2 are SGHAT and FQNNGV. V gave up 0 bases and J gave up 8 bases, with 14 bases separating them. CDR3 nucleotide sequence: TGTGCCAGCAGCTTAGATAGTAGGGCAGACCATGAGCAGTTCTTC. Translating gives CASSLDSRADHEQFF.